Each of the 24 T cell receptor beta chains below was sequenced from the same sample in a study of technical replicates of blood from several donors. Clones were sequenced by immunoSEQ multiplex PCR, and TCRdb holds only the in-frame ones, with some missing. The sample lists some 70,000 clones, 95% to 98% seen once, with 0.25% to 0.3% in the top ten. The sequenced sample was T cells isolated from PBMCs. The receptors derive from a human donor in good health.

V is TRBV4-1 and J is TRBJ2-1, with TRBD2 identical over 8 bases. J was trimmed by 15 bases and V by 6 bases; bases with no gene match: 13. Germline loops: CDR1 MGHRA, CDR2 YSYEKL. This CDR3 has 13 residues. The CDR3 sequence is CASSPKSGSRLFF. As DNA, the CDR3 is TGCGCCAGCAGTCCTAAAAGCGGGAGTAGGCTGTTCTTC.

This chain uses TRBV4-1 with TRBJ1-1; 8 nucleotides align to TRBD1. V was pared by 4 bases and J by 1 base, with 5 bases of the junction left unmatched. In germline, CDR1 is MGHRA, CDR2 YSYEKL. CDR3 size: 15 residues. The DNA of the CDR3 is TGCGCCAGCAGCCCGCAGACAGGGGCGAACACTGAAGCTTTCTTT. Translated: CASSPQTGANTEAFF.

The CDR3 region has the DNA TGTGCCACCCTAGCACAGACAGATACGCAGTATTTT. This sequence encodes CATLAQTDTQYF. The chain uses TRBV25-1 and TRBJ2-3; D may be TRBD2 (5 bases). This CDR3 comprises 12 residues. V lost 10 bases, J lost 3 bases, and 11 bases lay in between. Germline V CDR1 and CDR2: MGHDK, SYGVNS. The variable domain in full, completed from reference TRBV25-1 and TRBJ2-3, reads EADIYQTPRYLVIGTGKKITLECSQTMGHDKMYWYQQDPGMELHLIHYSYGVNSTEKGDLSSESTVSRIRTEHFPLTLESARPSHTSQYLCATLAQTDTQYFGPGTRLTVL.

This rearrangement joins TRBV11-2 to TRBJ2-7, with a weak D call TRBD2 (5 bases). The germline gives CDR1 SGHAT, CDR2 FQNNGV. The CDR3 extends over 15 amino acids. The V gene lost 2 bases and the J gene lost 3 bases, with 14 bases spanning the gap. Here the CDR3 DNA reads TGTGCCAGCAGCTTACTAATCATAAGCGGCTACGAGCAGTACTTC. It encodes CASSLLIISGYEQYF. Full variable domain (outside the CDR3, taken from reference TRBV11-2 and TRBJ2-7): EAGVAQSPRYKIIEKRQSVAFWCNPISGHATLYWYQQILGQGPKLLIQFQNNGVVDDSQLPKDRFSAERLKGVDSTLKIQPAKLEDSAVYLCASSLLIISGYEQYFGPGTRLTVT.

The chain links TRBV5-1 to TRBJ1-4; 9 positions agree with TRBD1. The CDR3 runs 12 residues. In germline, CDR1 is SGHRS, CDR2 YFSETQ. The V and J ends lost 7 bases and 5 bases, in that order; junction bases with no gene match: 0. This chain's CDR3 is CASGTGNEKLFF. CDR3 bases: TGCGCCAGCGGGACAGGGAATGAAAAACTGTTTTTT.

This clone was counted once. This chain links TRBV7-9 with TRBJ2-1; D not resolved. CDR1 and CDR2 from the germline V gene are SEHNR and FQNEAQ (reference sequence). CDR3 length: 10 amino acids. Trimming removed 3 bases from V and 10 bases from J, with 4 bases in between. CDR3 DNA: TGTGCCAGCAGCTTGGCAGAGCAGTTCTTC. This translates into CASSLAEQFF.

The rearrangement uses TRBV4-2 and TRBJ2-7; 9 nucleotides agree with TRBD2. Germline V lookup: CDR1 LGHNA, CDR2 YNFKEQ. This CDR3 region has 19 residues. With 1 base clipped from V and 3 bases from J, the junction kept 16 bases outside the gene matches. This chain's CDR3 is CASSQGLIITSGFNYEQYF. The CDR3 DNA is TGTGCCAGCAGCCAAGGGTTAATCATCACTAGCGGGTTTAACTACGAGCAGTACTTC.

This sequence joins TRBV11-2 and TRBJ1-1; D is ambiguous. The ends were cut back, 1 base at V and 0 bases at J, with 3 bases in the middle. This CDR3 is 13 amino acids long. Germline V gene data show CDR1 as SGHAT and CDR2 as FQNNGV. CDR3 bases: TGTGCCAGCAGCTTAGTAGTGAACACTGAAGCTTTCTTT. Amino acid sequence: CASSLVVNTEAFF. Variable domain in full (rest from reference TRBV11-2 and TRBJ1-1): EAGVAQSPRYKIIEKRQSVAFWCNPISGHATLYWYQQILGQGPKLLIQFQNNGVVDDSQLPKDRFSAERLKGVDSTLKIQPAKLEDSAVYLCASSLVVNTEAFFGQGTRLTVV.

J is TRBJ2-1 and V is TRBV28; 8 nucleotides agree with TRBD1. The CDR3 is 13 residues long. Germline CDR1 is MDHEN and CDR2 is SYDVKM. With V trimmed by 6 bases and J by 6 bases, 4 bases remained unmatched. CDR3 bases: TGTGCCAGCAGCCTCGGGACAGGCAATGAGCAGTTCTTC. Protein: CASSLGTGNEQFF.

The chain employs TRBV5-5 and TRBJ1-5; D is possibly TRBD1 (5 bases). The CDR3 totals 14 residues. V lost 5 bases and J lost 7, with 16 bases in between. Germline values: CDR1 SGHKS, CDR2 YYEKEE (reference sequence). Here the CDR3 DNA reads TGTGCCAGCAGAAGGGCGGGGGGGAACCAGCCCCAGCATTTT. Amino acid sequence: CASRRAGGNQPQHF.

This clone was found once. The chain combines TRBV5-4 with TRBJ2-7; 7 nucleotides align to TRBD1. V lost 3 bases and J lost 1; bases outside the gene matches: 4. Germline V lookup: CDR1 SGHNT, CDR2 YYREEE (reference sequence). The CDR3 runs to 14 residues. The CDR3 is CASSYDRDSYEQYF. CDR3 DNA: TGTGCCAGCAGCTACGACAGGGATTCCTACGAGCAGTACTTC.

The CDR3 loop is CASSNLGAGGPLSKAFF. Here the CDR3 DNA reads TGTGCCAGCAGTAACCTTGGGGCAGGGGGACCCCTCTCTAAAGCTTTCTTT. This chain connects TRBV25-1 to TRBJ1-1, with 7 nucleotides matching TRBD1. The CDR3 covers 17 residues. Germline V gene data show CDR1 as MGHDK and CDR2 as SYGVNS. Germline trimming cut 5 bases from V and 9 bases from J; bases unmatched to any gene: 21.

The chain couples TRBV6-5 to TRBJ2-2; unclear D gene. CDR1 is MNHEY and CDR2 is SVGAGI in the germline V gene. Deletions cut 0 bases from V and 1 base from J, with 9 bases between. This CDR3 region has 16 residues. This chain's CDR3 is CASSYSSAGNTGELFF. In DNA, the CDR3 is TGTGCCAGCAGTTACTCGTCGGCAGGGAACACCGGGGAGCTGTTTTTT.

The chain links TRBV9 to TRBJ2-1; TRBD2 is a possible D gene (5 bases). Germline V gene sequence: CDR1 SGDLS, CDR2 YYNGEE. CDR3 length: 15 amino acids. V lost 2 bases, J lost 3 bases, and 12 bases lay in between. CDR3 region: CASSVTSVSYNEQFF. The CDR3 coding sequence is TGTGCCAGCAGCGTCACTAGTGTCAGCTACAATGAGCAGTTCTTC.

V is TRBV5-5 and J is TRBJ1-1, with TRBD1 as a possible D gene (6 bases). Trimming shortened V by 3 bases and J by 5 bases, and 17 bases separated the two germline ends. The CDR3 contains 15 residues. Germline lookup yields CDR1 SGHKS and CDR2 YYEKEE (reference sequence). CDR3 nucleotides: TGTGCCAGCAGCTACGGATCGGGGGGGCGGACTGAAGCTTTCTTT. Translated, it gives CASSYGSGGRTEAFF. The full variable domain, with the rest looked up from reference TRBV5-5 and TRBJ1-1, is DAGVTQSPTHLIKTRGQQVTLRCSPISGHKSVSWYQQVLGQGPQFIFQYYEKEERGRGNFPDRFSARQFPNYSSELNVNALLLGDSALYLCASSYGSGGRTEAFFGQGTRLTVV.

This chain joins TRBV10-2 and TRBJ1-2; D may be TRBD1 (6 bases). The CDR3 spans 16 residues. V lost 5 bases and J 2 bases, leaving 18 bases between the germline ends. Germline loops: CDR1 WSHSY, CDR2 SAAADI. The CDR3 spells CASSKSLRGGNYGYTF. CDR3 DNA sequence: TGCGCCAGCAGTAAATCGCTGAGGGGGGGAAACTATGGCTACACCTTC.

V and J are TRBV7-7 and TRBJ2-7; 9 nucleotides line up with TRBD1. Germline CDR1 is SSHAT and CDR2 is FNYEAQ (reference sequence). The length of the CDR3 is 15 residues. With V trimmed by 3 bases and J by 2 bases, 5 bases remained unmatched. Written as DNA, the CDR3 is TGTGCCAGCAGCTTGGGGACAGGGTCTGCCTACGAGCAGTACTTC. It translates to CASSLGTGSAYEQYF. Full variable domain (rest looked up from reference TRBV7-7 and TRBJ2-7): GAGVSQSPRYKVTKRGQDVTLRCDPISSHATLYWYQQALGQGPEFLTYFNYEAQPDKSGLPSDRFSAERPEGSISTLTIQRTEQRDSAMYRCASSLGTGSAYEQYFGPGTRLTVT.

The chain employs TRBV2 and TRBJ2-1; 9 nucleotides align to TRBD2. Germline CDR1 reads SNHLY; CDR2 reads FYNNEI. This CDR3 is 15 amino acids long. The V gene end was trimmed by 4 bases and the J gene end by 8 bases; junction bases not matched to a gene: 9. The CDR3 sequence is CASSGLAGGLHEQFF. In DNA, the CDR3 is TGTGCCAGCAGTGGGTTGGCGGGAGGGCTACATGAGCAGTTCTTC.

The CDR3 protein is CASSRDRGHTEAFF. In DNA form, the CDR3 reads TGTGCCAGCTCCCGGGACAGGGGGCACACTGAAGCTTTCTTT. The chain carries TRBV27 and TRBJ1-1; 12 bases map to TRBD1. Germline values: CDR1 MNHEY, CDR2 SMNVEV (reference sequence). The V segment lost 8 bases and the J segment 3 bases; nucleotides outside the gene matches: 4. The CDR3 runs to 14 residues.

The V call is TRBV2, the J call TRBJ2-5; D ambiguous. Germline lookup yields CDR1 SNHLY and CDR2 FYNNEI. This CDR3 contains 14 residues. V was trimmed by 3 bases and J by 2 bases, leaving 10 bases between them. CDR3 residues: CASSESGGQETQYF. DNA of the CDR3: TGTGCCAGCAGTGAGTCTGGCGGACAAGAGACCCAGTACTTC.

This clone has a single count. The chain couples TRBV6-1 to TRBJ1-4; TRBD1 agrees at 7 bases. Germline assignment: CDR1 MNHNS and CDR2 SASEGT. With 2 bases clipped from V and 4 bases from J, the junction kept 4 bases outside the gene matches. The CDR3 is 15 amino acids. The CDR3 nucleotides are TGTGCCAGCAGTGAACGGGGGACAGTTAATGAAAAACTGTTTTTT. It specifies CASSERGTVNEKLFF.

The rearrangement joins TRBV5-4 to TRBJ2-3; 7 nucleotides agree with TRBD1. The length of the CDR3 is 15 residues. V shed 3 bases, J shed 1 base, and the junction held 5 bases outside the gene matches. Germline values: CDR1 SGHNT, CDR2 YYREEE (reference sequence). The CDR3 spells CASSSVGQRTDTQYF. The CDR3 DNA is TGTGCCAGCAGCTCGGTGGGACAGCGCACAGATACGCAGTATTTT.

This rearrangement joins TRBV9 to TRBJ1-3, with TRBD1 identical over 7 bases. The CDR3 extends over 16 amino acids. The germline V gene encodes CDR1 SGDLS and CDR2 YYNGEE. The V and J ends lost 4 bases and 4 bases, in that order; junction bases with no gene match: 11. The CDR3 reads CASSPIDREIGNTIYF. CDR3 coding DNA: TGTGCCAGCAGCCCAATCGACAGGGAAATAGGAAACACCATATATTTT.

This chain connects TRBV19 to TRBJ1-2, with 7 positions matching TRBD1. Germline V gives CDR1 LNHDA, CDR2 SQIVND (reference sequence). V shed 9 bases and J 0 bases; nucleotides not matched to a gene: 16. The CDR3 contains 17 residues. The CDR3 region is CARNSPCGDRANYGYTF. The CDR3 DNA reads TGTGCCAGGAACTCTCCCTGTGGGGACAGAGCTAACTATGGCTACACCTTC.